The subject of this entry is one T cell receptor beta chain. Its specificity is unknown. MiXCR, applied by TCRdb to the RACE reads, yields one record per CDR3 protein. This sample yields more than 150,000 distinct CDR3 sequences, of which 13% to 15% are seen a single time; about 1.8% belongs to the top ten. This record belongs to a study of human T cells and chemical hapten exposure. The study, taken as a whole, reports: Significantly more large CDR3 similarity clusters were formed by expanded TCRs than by controls.

V lost 5 bases and J lost 6; bases outside the gene matches: 9. The germline CDR1 and CDR2 sequences are SEHNR and FQNEAQ (reference sequence). This CDR3 is 15 amino acids long. Time point noted: patch test 1, 2 weeks after DPC sensitization. The sample's treatment: therapeutic diphenylcyclopropenone sensitization with weekly scalp DPC. This TCR was sampled from a woman aged 30 to 39 with alopecia areata. Some clones in this sample may be carry-over from other donors' samples. The V call is TRBV7-9, the J call TRBJ2-1; TRBD2 aligns across 8 bases. The sample here was whole blood, taken in connection with sensitization to the hapten diphenylcyclopropenone (DPC). CDR3 nucleotide sequence: TGTGCCAGCAGCACATACGGGACTAGAGGCAATGAGCAGTTCTTC. Translating it yields CASSTYGTRGNEQFF.